Each of the 28 T cell receptor beta chains below was sequenced from the same sample in a study of blood T cell repertoires in COVID-19. Measured with immunoSEQ multiplex PCR; TCRdb has only the in-frame clones, and not every one. Of 250,000 to 350,000 clones listed, around 90% were seen once; the top ten hold 4.5% to 7%. The sample taken for sequencing was PBMCs or T cells enriched from blood (not recorded which). Every receptor here comes from a woman in her thirties who had recovered from COVID-19.

The chain has TRBV6-1 and TRBJ1-1; D not resolved. Germline loops: CDR1 MNHNS, CDR2 SASEGT. The CDR3 loop spans 11 amino acids. Trimming shortened V by 4 bases and J by 10 bases, and 10 bases separated the two germline ends. The CDR3 protein is CASSARTSAFF. CDR3 sequence (DNA): TGTGCCAGCAGTGCTAGGACTTCAGCTTTCTTT.

The chain is built from TRBV6-5 and TRBJ2-3; D is unclear. V lost 5 bases and J 1 base, leaving 13 bases between the germline ends. The CDR3 runs to 15 residues. The V gene's germline CDR1 is MNHEY and CDR2 SVGAGI. The chain's CDR3 is CASSNTPGRTDTQYF. The CDR3 DNA sequence: TGTGCCAGCAGTAATACACCGGGTCGCACAGATACGCAGTATTTT.

As to this clone: Other nucleotide sequences from this sample produce the same CDR3. The gene calls are TRBV6-1 and TRBJ1-1; 9 nucleotides line up with TRBD1. The CDR3 spans 14 residues. V lost 3 bases and J lost 3; bases outside the gene matches: 2. In germline, CDR1 is MNHNS, CDR2 SASEGT. The CDR3 region is CASSEDRGDTEAFF. CDR3 DNA: TGTGCCAGCAGTGAGGACAGGGGCGACACTGAAGCTTTCTTT.

The CDR3 here is CASSQVGSQLFSPLHF. Here the CDR3 DNA reads TGTGCCAGCAGCCAAGTAGGGAGCCAGCTATTTTCACCCCTCCACTTT. The chain is built from TRBV3-1 (or the pseudogene TRBV3-2) and TRBJ1-6, with no clear D. The CDR3 runs 16 residues. The V end lost 1 base, the J end lost 9 bases, and 16 bases lay between the germline ends. Germline loops: CDR1 LGHDT, CDR2 YNNKEL (reference sequence).

The rearrangement uses TRBV29-1 and TRBJ2-1, with 8 bases fitting TRBD1. Germline assignment: CDR1 SQVTM and CDR2 ANQGSEA. Trimming took 7 bases from V and 6 from J; bases not matched to a gene: 5. This CDR3 has 12 amino acids. DNA of the CDR3: TGCAGCGACCAGACAGGGGTCAATGAGCAGTTCTTC. Translated, it gives CSDQTGVNEQFF.

The chain joins TRBV5-1 to TRBJ1-2; D might be TRBD1 (5 bases). V gave up 3 bases and J gave up 4 bases, with 19 bases separating them. The CDR3 loop spans 16 amino acids. Germline CDR1 reads SGHRS; CDR2 reads YFSETQ. The CDR3, as DNA: TGCGCCAGCAGCTCTCCCGGGACTACCAGTGGCTATGGCTACACCTTC. It yields the protein CASSSPGTTSGYGYTF.

The chain recombines TRBV5-1 with TRBJ2-5; tentatively, D is TRBD2 (5 bases). CDR1 is SGHRS and CDR2 is YFSETQ in the germline V gene. This CDR3 has 14 amino acids. V gave up 4 bases and J gave up 5 bases, with 15 bases separating them. CDR3 sequence: CASSPSAGIETQYF. The CDR3 region has the DNA TGCGCCAGCAGCCCCTCCGCCGGGATTGAGACCCAGTACTTC.

The chain employs TRBV18 and TRBJ1-2; 8 nucleotides match TRBD1. The CDR3 extends over 18 amino acids. Germline CDR1 is KGHSH and CDR2 is LQKENI. With V trimmed by 5 bases and J by 2 bases, 16 bases remained unmatched. CDR3 sequence reads: CASSSRGRGQDPNYGYTF. Here the CDR3 DNA reads TGTGCCAGCTCATCTAGGGGACGGGGACAGGACCCCAACTATGGCTACACCTTC.

V gene TRBV30 combines with J gene TRBJ2-3; D not resolved. V was clipped by 4 bases and J by 8 bases, with 10 bases between them. Germline-derived CDR1 and CDR2 are GTSNPN and SVGIG (reference sequence). The CDR3 sequence is 11 residues long. The CDR3 DNA sequence: TGTGCCTGGACCTCACCAGTTACGCAGTATTTT. It specifies CAWTSPVTQYF.

The chain recombines TRBV20-1 with TRBJ2-7; perhaps TRBD2 as D (5 bases). The CDR3 is 11 residues long. The V gene's germline CDR1 is DFQATT and CDR2 SNEGSKA (reference sequence). Trimming took off 6 bases at V and 5 bases at J, with 11 bases between the two ends. The CDR3 nucleotides read TGCAGTGCCAGTGAGGGCCACGAGCAGTACTTC. Its protein product is CSASEGHEQYF.

This chain joins TRBV5-1 and TRBJ2-3; 7 nucleotides match TRBD1. The CDR3 runs 15 residues. Per germline, CDR1 SGHRS and CDR2 YFSETQ. After removal of 4 bases from V and 2 bases from J, the junction contained 7 bases not matched to a gene. The CDR3: CASSPVRGLTDTQYF. The CDR3, as DNA: TGCGCCAGCAGCCCCGTGAGGGGGCTCACAGATACGCAGTATTTT.

This clone has just a few counts. The V gene is TRBV27, the J gene TRBJ1-2; 7 positions match TRBD1. The CDR3 length is 18 residues. Germline trimming cut 2 bases from V and 2 bases from J; bases unmatched to any gene: 14. Germline V gives CDR1 MNHEY, CDR2 SMNVEV (reference sequence). CDR3 sequence reads: CASSLRLPSGQVNYGYTF. The CDR3 DNA reads TGTGCCAGCAGTTTAAGGCTCCCTTCCGGACAGGTCAACTATGGCTACACCTTC.

The CDR3 loop is CASSQGGAGDTQYF. DNA for the CDR3: TGTGCCAGCAGCCAGGGGGGGGCGGGAGATACGCAGTATTTT. The chain couples TRBV4-2 to TRBJ2-3; weak D call: TRBD2 (7 bases). The CDR3 loop spans 14 amino acids. Germline V gene data show CDR1 as LGHNA and CDR2 as YNFKEQ. The germline V and J ends were trimmed by 3 bases and 5 bases, with 12 bases remaining between them.

The chain is built from TRBV6-5 and TRBJ2-2, with 7 bases identical to TRBD2. The CDR3 covers 15 residues. V shed 6 bases, J shed 6 bases, and the junction held 10 bases outside the gene matches. CDR1 and CDR2 from the germline V gene are MNHEY and SVGAGI. The CDR3 is CASSRLAGRAGELFF. The CDR3 DNA follows: TGTGCCAGCAGCCGACTAGCAGGCAGGGCCGGGGAGCTGTTTTTT.

The J gene is TRBJ2-7, the V gene TRBV5-6; maybe TRBD1 (7 bases). Germline loops: CDR1 SGHDT, CDR2 YYEEEE. The germline V and J ends were trimmed by 1 base and 4 bases, with 15 bases remaining between them. The CDR3 spans 15 residues. This CDR3 is CASSLRQGGAYEQYF. CDR3 nucleotide sequence: TGTGCCAGCAGCTTGAGGCAGGGGGGAGCTTACGAGCAGTACTTC.

The chain uses TRBV2 and TRBJ2-3; D is uncertain. V was pared by 6 bases and J by 6 bases, with 10 bases between. The CDR3 is 12 residues long. Germline assignment: CDR1 SNHLY and CDR2 FYNNEI. In DNA, the CDR3 is TGTGCCAGCAGCTCTAGTTCCGATACGCAGTATTTT. Translating it yields CASSSSSDTQYF.

The chain is built from TRBV5-4 and TRBJ2-7; no firm D call. CDR3 length: 15 residues. Germline CDR1 reads SGHNT; CDR2 reads YYREEE (reference sequence). Trimming left V 2 bases short and J 1 base short, with 13 bases between. CDR3: CASSFEQARSYEQYF. CDR3 in DNA: TGTGCCAGCAGCTTTGAGCAGGCCAGATCCTACGAGCAGTACTTC.

The chain couples TRBV25-1 to TRBJ1-1; possible D gene TRBD1, 5 bases. The CDR3 is 14 amino acids. Germline loops: CDR1 MGHDK, CDR2 SYGVNS. V lost 2 bases to trimming and J lost 5 bases, with 12 bases between them. This chain's CDR3 is CASSELGGKTEAFF. Here the CDR3 DNA reads TGTGCCAGCAGTGAACTGGGGGGGAAGACTGAAGCTTTCTTT.

This clone was seen just once. V gene TRBV6-2 or TRBV6-3 combines with J gene TRBJ2-2, with a tentative D call TRBD1 (6 bases). Per germline, CDR1 MNHEY and CDR2 SVGEGT. The CDR3 is 14 residues long. V was trimmed by 5 bases and J by 7 bases, leaving 14 bases between them. The CDR3 reads CASSNVQGDGELFF. In DNA form, the CDR3 reads TGTGCCAGCAGTAATGTACAGGGAGACGGGGAGCTGTTTTTT.

DNA for the CDR3: TGTGCCAGCAGCCAAGTCGCGGGGGCTTTAGATACGCAGTATTTT. It codes for CASSQVAGALDTQYF. This chain connects TRBV3-1 (or the pseudogene TRBV3-2) to TRBJ2-3; D is possibly TRBD2 (7 bases). This CDR3 has 15 residues. With 1 base removed from V and 5 bases from J, the gap between germline ends came to 13 bases. Germline lookup yields CDR1 LGHDT and CDR2 YNNKEL (reference sequence).

This sequence joins TRBV7-3 and TRBJ2-7; TRBD1 agrees at 8 bases. The CDR3 runs to 14 residues. Germline V gene lookup returns CDR1 SGHTA and CDR2 FQGTGA. The trim removed 6 bases at V and 1 base at J, leaving 5 bases unmatched. Written as DNA, the CDR3 is TGTGCCAGCAGTCGCCGGGACAGGTCCTACGAGCAGTACTTC. Its translation is CASSRRDRSYEQYF.

V is TRBV5-6 and J is TRBJ1-2, with D unresolved. CDR3 length equals 14 residues. Germline V gives CDR1 SGHDT, CDR2 YYEEEE. Deletions cut 2 bases from V and 4 bases from J, with 12 bases between. CDR3 coding DNA: TGTGCCAGCAGCTTAGGGAGGGAGCGCTATGGCTACACCTTC. Protein sequence: CASSLGRERYGYTF.

The chain employs TRBV3-1 (or the pseudogene TRBV3-2) and TRBJ1-3; D not resolved. The V end was cut by 4 bases, the J end by 4 bases, with 11 bases between. The germline CDR1 and CDR2 sequences are LGHDT and YNNKEL (reference sequence). The CDR3 length is 14 residues. Here the CDR3 DNA reads TGTGCCAGCAGCCCCTCCAAGAGGGGAAACACCATATATTTT. This translates into CASSPSKRGNTIYF.

The table lists this clone with a few counts. Other DNA sequences of this sample code for an identical CDR3. This rearrangement joins TRBV5-1 to TRBJ2-7, with a weak D call TRBD1 (5 bases). V was clipped by 0 bases and J by 0 bases, with 7 bases between them. The germline V gene encodes CDR1 SGHRS and CDR2 YFSETQ. This CDR3 region has 14 residues. DNA for the CDR3: TGCGCCAGCAGCTTGGCGACAGACTCCTACGAGCAGTACTTC. Residues: CASSLATDSYEQYF.

The chain joins TRBV9 to TRBJ1-3; tentatively, D is TRBD1 (5 bases). Per the germline V gene, CDR1 is SGDLS and CDR2 is YYNGEE. The CDR3 has 16 amino acids. Trimming stripped 4 bases from V and 4 bases from J, with 18 bases between. As DNA, the CDR3 is TGTGCCAGCAGCATAGAGGACATCCTATCAGGAAACACCATATATTTT. This gives the protein CASSIEDILSGNTIYF.

V and J are TRBV6-5 and TRBJ2-5; 11 bases align to TRBD2. The CDR3 consists of 14 residues. V was pared by 5 bases and J by 5 bases, with 4 bases of the junction left unmatched. Looked up from germline, CDR1 is MNHEY and CDR2 is SVGAGI. CDR3 amino acids: CASSNSGGAETQYF. In DNA, the CDR3 is TGTGCCAGCAGTAATAGCGGGGGGGCTGAGACCCAGTACTTC.

The genes are TRBV27 and TRBJ1-5, with a tentative D call TRBD1 (6 bases). Trimming removed 2 bases from V and 0 bases from J, with 14 bases in between. The CDR3 loop spans 17 amino acids. Germline assignment: CDR1 MNHEY and CDR2 SMNVEV (reference sequence). CDR3 in DNA: TGTGCCAGCAGTTTACGGGCAGGGGACCATAGCAATCAGCCCCAGCATTTT. Translated, it gives CASSLRAGDHSNQPQHF.

The rearrangement links TRBV4-2 to TRBJ2-1; 9 nucleotides line up with TRBD1. Looked up from germline, CDR1 is LGHNA and CDR2 is YNFKEQ. The CDR3 extends over 15 amino acids. Germline trimming cut 6 bases from V and 10 bases from J; bases unmatched to any gene: 13. The chain's CDR3 is CASSNPEQGADEQFF. CDR3 sequence (DNA): TGTGCCAGCAGTAACCCGGAACAGGGGGCTGACGAGCAGTTCTTC.